Listed here are 9 T cell receptor beta chains from one sample, sequenced in a study of shared clonotypes between healthy human individuals. Repertoires were generated with immunoSEQ multiplex PCR, while TCRdb's copy carries only in-frame clones and drops some. The sample lists a few million clones; approximately 92% were seen once. The sequencing sample was made of naive CD4+ T cells sorted from blood. As for subset: CD45RA+ positively selected. The receptors were gathered from a man in his late teens or twenties in good health.

The gene calls are TRBV21-1 and TRBJ2-2. TRBV21-1 has pseudogene status. The CDR3 has 17 amino acids. Here the CDR3 reads CASSKPLNKGRAGELFF. The CDR3 DNA follows: TGTGCCAGCAGCAAACCGCTTAATAAGGGTCGGGCCGGGGAGCTGTTTTTT.

This clone occurred once. The chain uses TRBV27 and TRBJ1-5; 9 positions agree with TRBD1. Per the germline V gene, CDR1 is MNHEY and CDR2 is SMNVEV (reference sequence). This CDR3 is 15 amino acids long. Trimming removed 10 bases from V and 1 base from J; junction bases left unmatched: 8. The CDR3 spells CATQGQGRSNQPQHF. CDR3 sequence (DNA): TGTGCCACCCAAGGACAGGGGAGGAGCAATCAGCCCCAGCATTTT.

The V and J genes are TRBV30 and TRBJ1-1; D is ambiguous. Trimming cost V 0 bases and J 1 base, with 9 bases left between them. The CDR3 consists of 14 residues. Germline V lookup: CDR1 GTSNPN, CDR2 SVGIG (reference sequence). CDR3 sequence: CAWSVRRQNTEAFF. The CDR3 DNA reads TGTGCCTGGAGTGTTAGGAGACAGAACACTGAAGCTTTCTTT.

This rearrangement joins TRBV10-1 to TRBJ2-1; perhaps D is TRBD1 or TRBD2 (5 bases each). This CDR3 region has 13 residues. Trimming left V 8 bases short and J 8 bases short, with 16 bases between. Per the germline V gene, CDR1 is WNHNN and CDR2 is SYGVQD (reference sequence). CDR3 sequence (DNA): TGCGCCAGCGCCGGGGACGGTCATTATGAGCAGTTCTTC. Its translation is CASAGDGHYEQFF.

The chain links TRBV19 to TRBJ1-4, with 9 bases identical to TRBD1. The CDR3 consists of 15 residues. The germline CDR1 and CDR2 sequences are LNHDA and SQIVND (reference sequence). Trimming took 5 bases from V and 4 from J; bases not matched to a gene: 5. The CDR3 nucleotides read TGTGCCAGTAGTCAACAGGGGGCGGTTAATGAAAAACTGTTTTTT. Its translation: CASSQQGAVNEKLFF.

V usage is TRBV6-5 and J usage is TRBJ2-5; 9 nucleotides agree with TRBD2. CDR1 and CDR2 (germline): MNHEY, SVGAGI. The trim removed 7 bases at V and 5 bases at J, leaving 5 bases unmatched. The CDR3 has 13 residues. CDR3 coding DNA: TGTGCCAGCACCCGGGCGGGGGGGGAGACCCAGTACTTC. Translating it yields CASTRAGGETQYF.

This clone occurred once. V usage is TRBV19 and J usage is TRBJ2-7; 7 bases are a match to TRBD1. Germline V gene sequence: CDR1 LNHDA, CDR2 SQIVND (reference sequence). The CDR3 has 15 amino acids. With V trimmed by 5 bases and J by 3 bases, 10 bases remained unmatched. CDR3 residues: CASSPTDRVFYEQYF. The CDR3 DNA is TGTGCCAGTAGTCCTACCGACAGGGTTTTCTACGAGCAGTACTTC.

The chain's CDR3 is CASSSLSGGPYNEQFF. CDR3 DNA: TGTGCCAGCAGTTCTCTGAGCGGGGGGCCCTACAATGAGCAGTTCTTC. The chain employs TRBV28 and TRBJ2-1, with 9 bases lining up with TRBD2. J was trimmed by 2 bases and V by 4 bases; bases with no gene match: 6. CDR1 and CDR2 from the germline V gene are MDHEN and SYDVKM. This CDR3 spans 16 amino acids.

This rearrangement joins TRBV18 to TRBJ2-7; D is tentatively TRBD1 or TRBD2 (6 bases each). The CDR3 length is 14 residues. Germline V lookup: CDR1 KGHSH, CDR2 LQKENI. Trimming shortened V by 3 bases and J by 9 bases, and 18 bases separated the two germline ends. CDR3 sequence reads: CASSPTTGGRGQYF. CDR3 nucleotides: TGTGCCAGCTCACCGACCACCGGGGGCCGGGGGCAGTACTTC.